Sequencing of this T cell receptor beta chain was carried out in a study of a mutant IDH1 vaccine in newly diagnosed glioma. Study at large: Patients underwent eight vaccinations, which took place in weeks 1, 3, 5, 7, 11, 15, 19 and 23. Vaccines began 4-6 weeks after radiotherapy alone, or with temozolomide cycles.

Only in-frame clones appear in the TCRdb table, and some are missing; sequencing was by immunoSEQ multiplex PCR. The repertoire holds roughly 43,000 clones, approximately 84% seen once, with over 2% in the top ten. Germline CDR1 is SGDLS and CDR2 is YYNGEE. The CDR3 has 15 residues. V lost 2 bases, J lost 6 bases, and 2 bases stayed unmatched. With respect to this clone: Its antigen remains unknown.

Time point defined: week 23, last vaccination. What each vaccine dose contained was 300 ug of mutant IDH1 20-mer peptide, accompanied by topical imiquimod. This specimen consisted of PBMCs, obtained from a glioma patient whose treatment included an IDH1 peptide vaccine. This sequence joins TRBV9 and TRBJ1-6, with 10 bases aligning to TRBD1. This receptor was obtained from a young woman with glioma. Some clones in this sample may be carry-over from other donors' samples. CDR3 DNA sequence: TGTGCCAGCAGCGTCCGGACAGGGGGTAATTCACCCCTCCACTTT. Translated, it gives CASSVRTGGNSPLHF.